This T cell receptor beta chain appears in the sequencing data of a study of CD8 T cells in Susac syndrome. CDR3 length: 13 residues. The germline V gene has CDR1 DFQATT and CDR2 SNEGSKA (reference sequence). V was clipped by 5 bases and J by 7 bases, with 14 bases between them. Random hexamers were used to reverse transcribe 0.5 to 1 ug of RNA. TCRdb fed the immunoSEQ multiplex PCR reads into MiXCR, producing one record per CDR3 protein. The data contain some 150,000 distinct CDR3 sequences, roughly 94% of them seen just once; the ten biggest clones take up under 0.095%. The rearrangement uses TRBV20-1 and TRBJ2-2, with D perhaps TRBD2 (6 bases). The TCR was taken from a human donor in good health. Material for sequencing was CD4+ T cells from PBMCs. CDR3 region: CSARRDLSGELFF. CDR3 DNA: TGCAGTGCTCGGCGGGATCTGAGCGGGGAGCTGTTTTTT.